This T cell receptor (beta chain) was captured in a study of T-cell reconstitution after alpha-beta-depleted transplantation in children. Study observations and caveats: After transplant, at about two months, alpha-beta T cells were reportedly derived from several hundred expanded graft clones.

It was with unique molecular identifiers that the TCRbeta library was prepared. TCRdb reprocessed the PCR reads with MiXCR, giving one entry per CDR3 protein. Counted here are about 5,800 distinct CDR3 sequences, roughly 16% occurring once; the ten biggest clones make up approximately 80%. Note on this clonotype: Its antigen is undetermined.

The sample consisted of PBMCs, mostly from graft donor cells, taken 180 days after TCRalphabeta/CD19-depleted stem cell transplant. The sequence came from a patient aged 2-10 years who had a stem cell transplant for inherited bone marrow failure, so the T cells may come from the graft donor.

The CDR3 DNA is TGTGCCAGCAGCTTCGGGTCCACGGACCGGGGAGTTTCTGAGCAGTTCTTC. Translation gives CASSFGSTDRGVSEQFF. This rearrangement joins TRBV11-2 to TRBJ2-1, with D perhaps TRBD2 (5 bases). In germline, CDR1 is SGHAT, CDR2 FQNNGV. The CDR3 has 17 amino acids. V was shortened by 3 bases and J by 9 bases, with 24 bases between the two germline ends. The complete variable domain, with remaining parts taken from reference TRBV11-2 and TRBJ2-1, reads EAGVAQSPRYKIIEKRQSVAFWCNPISGHATLYWYQQILGQGPKLLIQFQNNGVVDDSQLPKDRFSAERLKGVDSTLKIQPAKLEDSAVYLCASSFGSTDRGVSEQFFGPGTRLTVL.